This TCR beta chain was recovered during a study of OX40 agonist ivuxolimab in advanced cancers. In terms of the full investigation: Ivuxolimab was a fully human IgG2 agonistic monoclonal antibody targeting the costimulatory receptor OX40 (CD134). Intravenous ivuxolimab was administered to patients every 2 weeks at six dose levels: 0.01, 0.1, 0.3, 1.5, 3 and 10 mg/kg. Among the roughly 52 dose-escalation patients, around 20 had hepatocellular carcinoma, approximately 15 melanoma, 9 renal cell carcinoma and 9 head and neck cancer. In the dose-escalation cohort, around four fifths of patients were male, and the mean age was approximately 60 years, with a range of 23 to 79. Prior anti-PD-1, anti-PD-L1 or anti-CTLA-4 therapy was permitted, and checkpoint inhibitors had been received by roughly two fifths of dose-escalation patients. Partial responses were achieved by three dose-escalation patients, of whom one had hepatocellular carcinoma and two had cutaneous melanoma. Peripheral TCRbeta sequencing was intended to test whether TCR sequence diversity was altered and clonal T-cell expansion was caused by ivuxolimab. The paper reports the monotherapy dose-escalation portion (N ≈ 50 patients) of the phase I ivuxolimab trial.

The germline V gene (reference sequence) gives CDR1 as MNHNY and CDR2 as SVGAGI. Taken from cysteine to phenylalanine, the CDR3 has 15 residues. Only CDR3 DNA remains: 45 bases, in frame from the first base. V and J are truncated by 2 bases and 1 base respectively, leaving an intervening sequence of 8 bases. The trial excluded patients who had a history of autoimmune disease or who were on systemic immunosuppression. Peripheral blood for TCR sequencing was collected from all dose cohorts at baseline, on cycle 4 day 1, and on cycle 7 day 1. Samples were obtained from an open-label, multicenter, first-in-human phase I dose-escalation trial of ivuxolimab. Adults with locally advanced or metastatic melanoma, renal cell carcinoma, hepatocellular carcinoma or head and neck squamous cell carcinoma were enrolled in the trial. CD4+ and CD8+ T cells were sorted separately from peripheral blood before TCR sequencing.

Genomic DNA was extracted from sorted cells for sequencing of the TCRbeta CDR3 region. The immunoSEQ Assay was used to sequence the TCRbeta CDR3 regions. Sourced from immuneACCESS, this table was stored by TCRdb with only in-frame sequences that have V and J called. A share of the clones is absent; for the studies checked, an unresolved V gene accounts for under half, and the remainder has no known explanation. The sample table lists about 51,000 clones, around nine tenths of them with a count of one. The ten largest account for around 3.5% of the sample. This clone has a handful of counts. Its antigen target is currently unknown. One base away there is no much larger clone; base qualities are not given. The research as a whole found: Low levels of normalized T-cell clonal expansion were also seen in some patients who did not respond. At doses of 0.1 to 3.0 mg/kg, clonal expansion of both CD4+ and CD8+ blood T cells was observed from baseline to week 6. Partial responders in the 0.1-3.0 mg/kg groups had among the lowest normalized peripheral clonal expansion, especially among CD8+ T cells. After ivuxolimab, more expanded clones were found on average in CD8+ T cells than in CD4+ T cells. Which antigens the clonally expanded peripheral T cells were specific for was not determined.

This clonotype was obtained from an adult with an advanced solid tumor such as melanoma, head and neck, liver or kidney cancer. The sequenced sample was CD4+ or CD8+ T cells sorted from blood, obtained in a trial of the OX40 agonist ivuxolimab. In this chain, TRBV6-6 is recombined with TRBJ2-2; the D element could tentatively be TRBD1 or TRBD2, as 5 bases agree for each. Here is the DNA: TGTGCCAGCAGTTACGTTGGGGGGAACACCGGGGAGCTGTTTTTT. Its protein is CASSYVGGNTGELFF.